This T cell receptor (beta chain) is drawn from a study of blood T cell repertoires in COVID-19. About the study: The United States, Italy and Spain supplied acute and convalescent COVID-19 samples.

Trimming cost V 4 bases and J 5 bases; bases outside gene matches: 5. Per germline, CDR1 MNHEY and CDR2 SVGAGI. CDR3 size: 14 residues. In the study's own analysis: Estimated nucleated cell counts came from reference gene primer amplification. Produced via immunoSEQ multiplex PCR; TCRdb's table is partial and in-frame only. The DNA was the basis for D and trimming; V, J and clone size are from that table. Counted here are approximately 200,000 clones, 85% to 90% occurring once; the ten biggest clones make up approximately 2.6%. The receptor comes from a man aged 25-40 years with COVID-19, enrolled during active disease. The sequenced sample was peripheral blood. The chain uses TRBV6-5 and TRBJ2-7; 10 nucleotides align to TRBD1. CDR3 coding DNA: TGTGCCAGCAGTTCCGGGACAGGGGAGGACGAGCAGTACTTC. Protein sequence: CASSSGTGEDEQYF.